Included here is one T cell receptor (beta chain) sequence, with context. The antigen remains unidentified. This sample is part of a study of vaccination effects on CD4 cells after COVID-19. Background on the study: It was a median of 72 days after the second dose that post-vaccine samples were obtained.

Sequenced by immunoSEQ multiplex PCR; TCRdb stores in-frame clones only, minus some. The sample consists of about 48,000 clones, 65% to 80% of them appearing once. The ViraFEST assay expanded antigen-specific CD4+ T cells with viral peptide pools before sequencing. After more than 8 days in culture, the CD4+ T cells were isolated. Participants got two doses of BNT162b2 or mRNA-1273 vaccine. PBMC were cultured at under 2.5 million per well with roughly 9.7 IU/ml IL-2 and 7.5 to 10 ug/ml peptides. IL-2 medium took the place of half the medium on both days 3 and 7. The germline CDR1 and CDR2 sequences are MDHEN and SYDVKM. The V segment lost 6 bases and the J segment 7 bases; nucleotides outside the gene matches: 14. The CDR3 is 16 amino acids.

The sample was CD4+ T cells from PBMCs cultured with HCoV-OC43 spike peptides, taken after COVID-19 vaccination. Subset given: HCoV-OC43 spike overlapping peptide pool stimulation. The receptor comes from a human donor who received a COVID-19 vaccine. The rearrangement joins TRBV28 to TRBJ2-7; 11 positions match TRBD1. As DNA, the CDR3 is TGTGCCAGCAGACCTGGGGGGACAGGGGGACTTTGGGAGCAGTACTTC. Translation gives CASRPGGTGGLWEQYF.